This T cell receptor (beta chain) stems from a study of blood T cell repertoires in COVID-19. Data came from immunoSEQ multiplex PCR; TCRdb stores just in-frame clones and leaves some out. Of about 200,000 clones in the sample, 80% to 95% were seen once. The CDR3 runs 14 residues. The germline V gene encodes CDR1 SQVTM and CDR2 ANQGSEA. V was cut by 2 bases and J by 6 bases, with 13 bases left in between. Sequenced: peripheral blood. The rearrangement uses TRBV29-1 and TRBJ2-2, with D perhaps TRBD2 (5 bases). The receptor comes from a man in his fifties or sixties with acute or convalescent COVID-19. In nucleotides, the CDR3 is TGCAGCGTTGAACCGGCGTTCGGGGCCGGGGAGCTGTTTTTT. It is translated as CSVEPAFGAGELFF.